One sample yielded the 15 T cell receptor beta chains listed below, sequenced in a study of glioma-infiltrating T cells after dendritic cell vaccination. The time point was: after dendritic cell vaccination, including at tumor progression/relapse. Assay used: immunoSEQ multiplex PCR; TCRdb lists only in-frame clones, some missing. The top ten clones hold less than 8% of a sample with 70,000 to 100,000 clones, around 83% of them seen once. Sample: blood, taken after dendritic cell vaccination. These receptors all come from a human donor with glioblastoma.

The gene calls are TRBV4-3 and TRBJ2-7, with D maybe TRBD2 (8 bases). The CDR3 has 15 residues. The germline CDR1 and CDR2 sequences are LGHNA and YSLEER. Trimming removed 2 bases from V and 1 base from J, with 12 bases in between. The CDR3 DNA is TGCGCCAGCAGCCAACGGGAGGGACAGTCCTACGAGCAGTACTTC. Translating it yields CASSQREGQSYEQYF.

This clone has just one count. V is TRBV19 and J is TRBJ2-2; 7 nucleotides agree with TRBD1. Germline CDR1 LNHDA, CDR2 SQIVND (reference sequence). J gave up 4 bases and V 4 bases, and 9 bases lay outside the gene matches. The CDR3 covers 16 residues. The CDR3 protein is CASSRLLDRTTGELFF. The CDR3, as DNA: TGTGCCAGTAGTAGATTATTGGACAGGACCACCGGGGAGCTGTTTTTT.

This clone is a singleton in its sample. The DNA for the CDR3 is TGTGCCAGCAGCTTAGCATGGGCGGGCGCGTCCACAGATACGCAGTATTTT. This encodes CASSLAWAGASTDTQYF. The genes are TRBV7-9 and TRBJ2-3; TRBD2 might be the D (5 bases). Trimming stripped 0 bases from V and 2 bases from J, with 15 bases between. Germline V lookup: CDR1 SEHNR, CDR2 FQNEAQ (reference sequence). The CDR3 has 17 amino acids.

J is TRBJ2-7 and V is TRBV7-8; 7 bases are a match to TRBD1. V lost 1 base, J lost 3 bases, and 0 bases stayed unmatched. Per germline, CDR1 SGHVS and CDR2 FQNEAQ. This CDR3 is 13 amino acids long. The chain's CDR3 is CASSLDRGYEQYF. The CDR3 bases are TGTGCCAGCAGCTTAGACAGGGGCTACGAGCAGTACTTC.

There are a few counts of this clone. The chain couples TRBV2 to TRBJ2-2, with TRBD1 matching 8 bases. Germline V gives CDR1 SNHLY, CDR2 FYNNEI. Losses at the gene ends were 10 bases for V and 2 bases for J; bases not matched to a gene: 6. The CDR3 contains 14 residues. CDR3 in DNA: TGTGCCACACGACAGGGGACAAACACCGGGGAGCTGTTTTTT. Its protein is CATRQGTNTGELFF.

The rearrangement links TRBV4-1 to TRBJ1-1; D is undetermined. Germline V gives CDR1 MGHRA, CDR2 YSYEKL. V lost 1 base to trimming and J lost 0 bases, with 12 bases between them. The CDR3 runs to 16 residues. The CDR3 DNA is TGCGCCAGCAGCCAAGTCTTACAGCACATGAACACTGAAGCTTTCTTT. Translation: CASSQVLQHMNTEAFF.

This chain uses TRBV5-1 with TRBJ2-5; tentatively, D is TRBD1 (6 bases). CDR1 and CDR2 (germline): SGHRS, YFSETQ. Deletions cut 1 base from V and 3 bases from J, with 7 bases between. The CDR3 extends over 13 amino acids. This CDR3 reads CASSLRQEETQYF. The CDR3 DNA is TGCGCCAGCAGCTTGAGACAGGAAGAGACCCAGTACTTC.

With regard to this clone: Its ends do not fully match the called genes, so a read error is possible. The same CDR3 also results from other DNA sequences found in this sample. The chain links TRBV4-1 to TRBJ2-3, with 11 bases matching TRBD2. This CDR3 region has 16 residues. Germline V gives CDR1 MGHRA, CDR2 YSYEKL. The CDR3 coding sequence is TGTGCCAGCAGCCCAATAGCGGGGGGGCGAAGGAATACGCAGTATTTT. The encoded protein is CASSPIAGGRRNTQYF.

The V and J genes are TRBV4-3 and TRBJ1-4; D is perhaps TRBD1 (6 bases). With 0 bases removed from V and 8 bases from J, the gap between germline ends came to 13 bases. The germline V gene has CDR1 LGHNA and CDR2 YSLEER. The length of the CDR3 is 15 residues. Here the CDR3 reads CASSQEGGEAEKLFF. Here the CDR3 DNA reads TGCGCCAGCAGCCAAGAAGGGGGAGAGGCCGAAAAACTGTTTTTT.

The V and J genes are TRBV29-1 and TRBJ2-1, with 8 bases fitting TRBD1. There are 13 residues in the CDR3. Unmatched junction bases numbered 11, after V lost 2 bases and J lost 14 bases. Germline V gene lookup returns CDR1 SQVTM and CDR2 ANQGSEA. CDR3 loop: CSVESSRDRPEFF. The CDR3 DNA reads as TGCAGCGTTGAATCTTCGAGGGACAGGCCGGAGTTCTTC.

The chain couples TRBV13 to TRBJ2-7, with TRBD1 matching 7 bases. Germline-derived CDR1 and CDR2 are PRHDT and FYEKMQ (reference sequence). V trimming: 5 bases; J trimming: 2 bases; junction bases outside the gene matches: 3. The CDR3 sequence is 13 residues long. This CDR3 is CASSAGTAYEQYF. CDR3 in DNA: TGTGCCAGCAGCGCCGGGACAGCCTACGAGCAGTACTTC.

This clone appeared a few times. The V and J genes are TRBV19 and TRBJ2-3; 10 nucleotides match TRBD2. CDR1 is LNHDA, CDR2 SQIVND, per germline (reference sequence). The V segment lost 5 bases and the J segment 1 base; nucleotides outside the gene matches: 6. This CDR3 is built from 16 residues. The CDR3 nucleotides read TGTGCCAGTAGTGCGGGGCTAGCGGGGGGCACAGATACGCAGTATTTT. Encoded protein: CASSAGLAGGTDTQYF.

The V and J genes are TRBV5-6 and TRBJ1-4, with D possibly being TRBD1 (6 bases). CDR3 length equals 17 residues. The germline V gene has CDR1 SGHDT and CDR2 YYEEEE. V was cut by 0 bases and J by 5 bases, with 17 bases left in between. CDR3 region: CASSLVARGWANEKLFF. Here the CDR3 DNA reads TGTGCCAGCAGCTTGGTCGCCAGGGGTTGGGCAAATGAAAAACTGTTTTTT. Drawing the rest from reference TRBV5-6 and TRBJ1-4, the complete variable domain is DAGVTQSPTHLIKTRGQQVTLRCSPKSGHDTVSWYQQALGQGPQFIFQYYEEEERQRGNFPDRFSGHQFPNYSSELNVNALLLGDSALYLCASSLVARGWANEKLFFGSGTQLSVL.

The CDR3: CASIGGGGTLGAFF. CDR3 nucleotide sequence: TGTGCCAGCATAGGAGGAGGAGGGACTCTAGGGGCTTTCTTT. The rearrangement joins TRBV6-5 to TRBJ1-1; D is possibly TRBD1 (5 bases). Trimming stripped 7 bases from V and 11 bases from J, with 23 bases between. The CDR3 has 14 amino acids. Germline V CDR1 and CDR2: MNHEY, SVGAGI.

The chain joins TRBV5-1 to TRBJ1-4, with no clear D. Germline V gene sequence: CDR1 SGHRS, CDR2 YFSETQ. The CDR3 runs to 14 residues. V shed 4 bases and J shed 3 bases, with 10 bases lying between them. In nucleotides, the CDR3 is TGCGCCAGCAGCCCGGAGCAACCTAATGAAAAACTGTTTTTT. Translating it yields CASSPEQPNEKLFF.